The 32 T cell receptor beta chains reported below all come from one sample, sequenced in a study of T cells after yellow fever vaccination. TCRdb called the 5' RACE reads again in MiXCR, with one record for every CDR3 protein. The data hold approximately 70,000 distinct CDR3 sequences, with less than 8.5% observed a single time. The sequencing here drew on CD8+ T cells sorted from PBMCs, taken 45 days after the first yellow fever vaccination. The receptors were gathered from a young man who received the YFV17D yellow fever vaccine.

This clonotype was detected ten times or more. The genes are TRBV7-9 and TRBJ2-7; D is possibly TRBD2 (6 bases). V dropped 1 base and J dropped 4 bases, with 11 bases sitting between them. The CDR3 extends over 14 amino acids. In germline, CDR1 is SEHNR, CDR2 FQNEAQ (reference sequence). The CDR3 nucleotides are TGTGCCAGCAGCTTAGGAACGGGGGAATACGAGCAGTACTTC. This gives the protein CASSLGTGEYEQYF.

In this sample, this clonotype turned up many times. The genes are TRBV4-1 and TRBJ2-2; D unclear. CDR1 MGHRA and CDR2 YSYEKL come from the germline V gene. This CDR3 region has 15 residues. V lost 3 bases, J lost 3 bases, and 11 bases lay in between. The DNA for the CDR3 is TGCGCCAGCAGCCAGGTGTTCAGCTACACCGGGGAGCTGTTTTTT. It yields the protein CASSQVFSYTGELFF.

This clonotype was observed at least ten times. The chain employs TRBV4-3 and TRBJ1-1, with D possibly TRBD1 on 6 matching bases. V dropped 1 base and J dropped 7 bases, with 19 bases sitting between them. This CDR3 contains 16 residues. Germline V lookup: CDR1 LGHNA, CDR2 YSLEER. The CDR3 nucleotides read TGCGCCAGCAGCCAAGGGGACGAGCGGGGGCGGGGTGAAGCTTTCTTT. It yields the protein CASSQGDERGRGEAFF.

In this sample, this clonotype turned up a few times. The chain employs TRBV5-5 and TRBJ2-7, with D hard to call. CDR1 and CDR2 from the germline V gene are SGHKS and YYEKEE (reference sequence). Trimming shortened V by 2 bases and J by 1 base, and 10 bases separated the two germline ends. This CDR3 contains 14 residues. CDR3 sequence reads: CASSFDGSSYEQYF. The CDR3 region has the DNA TGTGCCAGCAGCTTTGACGGGTCATCCTACGAGCAGTACTTC. The full variable domain, with the rest looked up from reference TRBV5-5 and TRBJ2-7, is DAGVTQSPTHLIKTRGQQVTLRCSPISGHKSVSWYQQVLGQGPQFIFQYYEKEERGRGNFPDRFSARQFPNYSSELNVNALLLGDSALYLCASSFDGSSYEQYFGPGTRLTVT.

This clonotype was recorded at least ten times. In nucleotides, the CDR3 is TGTGCCAGCAGTAGGGGAGACAGGAGTCCCTACGAGCAGTACTTC. This translates into CASSRGDRSPYEQYF. V usage is TRBV21-1 and J usage is TRBJ2-7; TRBD2, as called in the table, went unchecked against the DNA. TRBV21-1 is marked as a pseudogene. CDR3 length: 15 amino acids.

This clonotype occurred many times. The V gene is TRBV11-1, the J gene TRBJ2-5; 7 bases fit TRBD1. CDR1 is SGHAT, CDR2 FQDESV, per germline (reference sequence). The V and J ends lost 5 bases and 2 bases, in that order; junction bases with no gene match: 11. This CDR3 contains 16 residues. The CDR3 DNA reads TGTGCCAGCAGCGGAGGTCGGGGACAGCGACAAGAGACCCAGTACTTC. This gives the protein CASSGGRGQRQETQYF. The complete variable domain, with remaining parts taken from reference TRBV11-1 and TRBJ2-5, reads EAEVAQSPRYKITEKSQAVAFWCDPISGHATLYWYRQILGQGPELLVQFQDESVVDDSQLPKDRFSAERLKGVDSTLKIQPAELGDSAMYLCASSGGRGQRQETQYFGPGTRLLVL.

This clonotype came up many times. The chain joins TRBV6-6 to TRBJ2-3; D not certain. Deletions cut 10 bases from V and 6 bases from J, with 11 bases between. There are 11 residues in the CDR3. Germline V lookup: CDR1 MNHNY, CDR2 SVGAGI (reference sequence). The DNA for the CDR3 is TGTGCCACTACCGGGTCTGATACGCAGTATTTT. Amino acid sequence: CATTGSDTQYF.

This clonotype has ten or more counts. The CDR3 loop reads CASTQLAGGHEQYF. The CDR3 DNA reads as TGTGCCAGCACCCAACTAGCGGGGGGCCACGAGCAGTACTTC. The rearrangement uses TRBV11-2 and TRBJ2-7; 12 nucleotides line up with TRBD2. Germline-derived CDR1 and CDR2 are SGHAT and FQNNGV. The CDR3 has 14 amino acids. V trimming: 7 bases; J trimming: 5 bases; junction bases outside the gene matches: 6. Supplemented by reference TRBV11-2 and TRBJ2-7, the full variable domain reads EAGVAQSPRYKIIEKRQSVAFWCNPISGHATLYWYQQILGQGPKLLIQFQNNGVVDDSQLPKDRFSAERLKGVDSTLKIQPAKLEDSAVYLCASTQLAGGHEQYFGPGTRLTVT.

The rearrangement links TRBV6-1 to TRBJ2-5, with 7 bases matching TRBD1. Trimming cost V 6 bases and J 0 bases; bases outside gene matches: 7. The CDR3 is 15 residues long. Germline V gene lookup returns CDR1 MNHNS and CDR2 SASEGT. The CDR3 bases are TGTGCCAGCAGGGGACAGAGCTTGTACCAAGAGACCCAGTACTTC. The encoded protein is CASRGQSLYQETQYF.

This clonotype has ten or more counts. This rearrangement joins TRBV12-5 to TRBJ2-2, with D possibly being TRBD1 or TRBD2 (5 bases each). The V end lost 6 bases, the J end lost 4 bases, and 12 bases lay between the germline ends. The CDR3 sequence is 14 residues long. Germline CDR1 reads LGHNT; CDR2 reads FRNRAP. The CDR3 region is CASGPGTTTGELFF. In nucleotides, the CDR3 is TGTGCTAGTGGACCCGGGACCACCACCGGGGAGCTGTTTTTT.

V and J are TRBV12-3 or TRBV12-4 and TRBJ2-3, with TRBD1 matching 9 bases. The CDR3 loop spans 15 amino acids. The V and J ends lost 5 bases and 2 bases, in that order; junction bases with no gene match: 5. As DNA, the CDR3 is TGTGCCAGCAGTCCCGGGACAGGGAACACAGATACGCAGTATTTT. It encodes CASSPGTGNTDTQYF.

In this sample, this clonotype turned up many times. The rearrangement uses TRBV27 and TRBJ2-1, with D tentatively TRBD2 (7 bases). This CDR3 region has 15 residues. The ends were cut back, 0 bases at V and 4 bases at J, with 10 bases in the middle. The germline V gene encodes CDR1 MNHEY and CDR2 SMNVEV (reference sequence). The CDR3: CASSLSQGGYNEQFF. DNA for the CDR3: TGTGCCAGCAGTTTATCACAGGGAGGGTACAATGAGCAGTTCTTC.

This clonotype came up many times. The chain uses TRBV12-3 or TRBV12-4 and TRBJ2-4; perhaps TRBD2 as D (6 bases). The CDR3 totals 14 residues. Trimming removed 8 bases from V and 1 base from J, with 12 bases in between. The CDR3 loop reads CASLYGGAKNIQYF. The CDR3 coding sequence is TGTGCCAGCCTTTACGGGGGTGCCAAAAACATTCAGTACTTC.

This clonotype has a count of ten or more. J is TRBJ1-2 and V is TRBV12-3 or TRBV12-4; 7 nucleotides match TRBD1. This CDR3 comprises 15 residues. Trimming cost V 5 bases and J 0 bases; bases outside gene matches: 6. DNA of the CDR3: TGTGCCAGCAGTCCGCGGACAGGCGCTAACTATGGCTACACCTTC. This sequence encodes CASSPRTGANYGYTF.

The chain uses TRBV28 and TRBJ2-1; perhaps TRBD1 as D (7 bases). Deletions cut 9 bases from V and 5 bases from J, with 17 bases between. The CDR3 extends over 14 amino acids. Germline-derived CDR1 and CDR2 are MDHEN and SYDVKM. The CDR3, as DNA: TGTGCCAGGAGCCCCGCGGGACAGCACAATGAGCAGTTCTTC. This translates into CARSPAGQHNEQFF.

This clonotype showed up many times. The chain combines TRBV28 with TRBJ2-7; the D gene is possibly TRBD2 (7 bases). The CDR3 spans 14 residues. Germline V gene lookup returns CDR1 MDHEN and CDR2 SYDVKM. Deletions cut 5 bases from V and 5 bases from J, with 16 bases between. The CDR3 DNA is TGTGCCAGCAGTCCGTCCGCGGGGGCTCACGAGCAGTACGTC. Translating gives CASSPSAGAHEQYV.

This clonotype has ten or more counts. The rearrangement links TRBV7-8 to TRBJ2-1; 7 nucleotides match TRBD1. V lost 2 bases and J lost 4; bases outside the gene matches: 8. The CDR3 contains 16 residues. Germline assignment: CDR1 SGHVS and CDR2 FQNEAQ. The CDR3 reads CASSLSTGVAYNEQFF. Written as DNA, the CDR3 is TGTGCCAGCAGCTTATCTACAGGGGTGGCTTACAATGAGCAGTTCTTC.

This clonotype occurred many times. This chain uses TRBV10-2 with TRBJ2-3; 9 bases are shared with TRBD2. V shed 8 bases and J 4 bases; nucleotides not matched to a gene: 1. Germline CDR1 WSHSY, CDR2 SAAADI. The CDR3 runs 12 residues. CDR3 region: CASSSGADTQYF. CDR3 DNA sequence: TGCGCCAGCTCTAGCGGGGCAGATACGCAGTATTTT.

The chain combines TRBV6-6 with TRBJ2-7, with a tentative D call TRBD1 (6 bases). Germline values: CDR1 MNHNY, CDR2 SVGAGI (reference sequence). The CDR3 consists of 13 residues. Between the trimmed V and J ends, which lost 6 bases and 5 bases, there was a span of 14 bases. CDR3 nucleotide sequence: TGTGCCAGCAGCTCGGGCAGGGGAAACGAGCAGTACTTC. It translates to CASSSGRGNEQYF.

The rearrangement joins TRBV5-6 to TRBJ1-2, with D maybe TRBD1 (5 bases). CDR1 is SGHDT, CDR2 YYEEEE, per germline. V shed 1 base and J shed 2 bases, with 9 bases lying between them. This CDR3 contains 14 residues. The CDR3 nucleotides read TGTGCCAGCAGCTTGTTGCAGGGAAACTATGGCTACACCTTC. As protein: CASSLLQGNYGYTF.

This sequence joins TRBV12-3 or TRBV12-4 and TRBJ2-7; 8 bases fit TRBD1. This CDR3 has 14 amino acids. J gave up 0 bases and V 6 bases, and 4 bases lay outside the gene matches. This CDR3 reads CASRTGVGSYEQYF. DNA of the CDR3: TGTGCCAGCAGGACAGGGGTCGGCTCCTACGAGCAGTACTTC.

This clonotype was picked up a small number of times. The gene calls are TRBV2 and TRBJ2-1; TRBD2 matches 9 bases. Germline lookup yields CDR1 SNHLY and CDR2 FYNNEI. Trimming took 5 bases from V and 8 from J; bases not matched to a gene: 19. The CDR3 consists of 18 residues. The CDR3 is CASSRRSDPSGAWDEQFF. CDR3 DNA sequence: TGTGCCAGCAGTAGACGTTCCGATCCTAGCGGGGCGTGGGATGAGCAGTTCTTC.

This clonotype was recorded many times. The chain has TRBV12-3 or TRBV12-4 and TRBJ1-2; 10 bases map to TRBD1. The CDR3 runs 16 residues. The junction had 16 bases not matched to a gene; V was cut back by 7 bases and J by 8 bases. CDR3 coding DNA: TGTGCCAGCACCCTCTCCGTCGGGACAGGGGTTAGGGGCTACACCTTC. Its translation is CASTLSVGTGVRGYTF.

This clonotype came up a few times. This chain links TRBV11-3 with TRBJ2-3; no clear D. The CDR3 extends over 13 amino acids. Trimming pared 0 bases from V and 4 bases from J, leaving 5 bases between. The germline CDR1 and CDR2 sequences are SGHNT and YENEEA. CDR3 sequence: CASSLDPADTQYF. CDR3 bases: TGTGCCAGCAGCTTAGATCCCGCAGATACGCAGTATTTT.

The V call is TRBV20-1, the J call TRBJ2-1; 7 nucleotides match TRBD2. The J segment lost 1 base and the V segment lost 6 bases, leaving 6 bases of the junction unmatched. CDR1 DFQATT and CDR2 SNEGSKA come from the germline V gene (reference sequence). The CDR3 consists of 14 residues. CDR3 nucleotide sequence: TGCAGTGCCGGGGGGACTAATTCCTACAATGAGCAGTTCTTC. It specifies CSAGGTNSYNEQFF.

This clonotype was detected many times. This chain joins TRBV12-3 or TRBV12-4 and TRBJ2-6; D is unresolved. This CDR3 is 14 amino acids long. Trimming stripped 7 bases from V and 4 bases from J, with 11 bases between. As DNA, the CDR3 is TGTGCCAGCAATTACCGGTCCGGGGCCAACGTCCTGACTTTC. It translates to CASNYRSGANVLTF.

This clonotype turned up a few times. The V call is TRBV7-9, the J call TRBJ1-1; D might be TRBD1 (5 bases). The V and J ends lost 5 bases and 3 bases respectively, with 16 bases between them. The length of the CDR3 is 15 residues. Germline CDR1 and CDR2: SEHNR and FQNEAQ (reference sequence). The CDR3 DNA follows: TGTGCCAGCAGCCCCGGATGGGGGGGTGACACTGAAGCTTTCTTT. It is translated as CASSPGWGGDTEAFF.

This clonotype was found many times. This chain uses TRBV25-1 with TRBJ2-3; D ambiguous. Germline assignment: CDR1 MGHDK and CDR2 SYGVNS. V was shortened by 2 bases and J by 2 bases, with 14 bases between the two germline ends. The CDR3 consists of 16 residues. The chain's CDR3 is CASSEGVRGFTDTQYF. The CDR3 nucleotides are TGTGCCAGCAGTGAAGGGGTCAGAGGATTCACAGATACGCAGTATTTT.

This clonotype was seen ten or more times. The V call is TRBV12-3 or TRBV12-4, the J call TRBJ1-1, with D hard to call. V was shortened by 5 bases and J by 7 bases, with 20 bases between the two germline ends. There are 15 residues in the CDR3. CDR3: CASSRQPGAWNEAFF. CDR3 coding DNA: TGTGCCAGCAGTCGTCAACCAGGAGCGTGGAATGAAGCTTTCTTT.

This clonotype was seen ten or more times. The V gene is TRBV12-3 or TRBV12-4, the J gene TRBJ2-5; 7 bases are shared with TRBD1. J was trimmed by 4 bases and V by 4 bases; bases with no gene match: 9. The CDR3 has 15 amino acids. The CDR3 reads CASSSGQRVGETQYF. The CDR3 DNA reads as TGTGCCAGCAGTTCGGGACAGAGAGTTGGAGAGACCCAGTACTTC.

Ten or more counts support this clonotype. The J gene is TRBJ2-3, the V gene TRBV5-1, with TRBD1 matching over 7 bases. J gave up 0 bases and V 0 bases, and 1 base lay outside the gene matches. Germline V gene data show CDR1 as SGHRS and CDR2 as YFSETQ. CDR3 length: 15 amino acids. The CDR3 here is CASSLEQGSTDTQYF. The CDR3 region has the DNA TGCGCCAGCAGCTTGGAACAGGGGAGCACAGATACGCAGTATTTT.

This clonotype occurred many times. J is TRBJ2-6 and V is TRBV5-5, with unresolved D. There are 16 residues in the CDR3. Trimming cost V 0 bases and J 0 bases, with 7 bases left between them. In germline, CDR1 is SGHKS, CDR2 YYEKEE (reference sequence). The chain's CDR3 is CASSLGPHSGANVLTF. CDR3 in DNA: TGTGCCAGCAGCTTGGGACCTCACTCTGGGGCCAACGTCCTGACTTTC.